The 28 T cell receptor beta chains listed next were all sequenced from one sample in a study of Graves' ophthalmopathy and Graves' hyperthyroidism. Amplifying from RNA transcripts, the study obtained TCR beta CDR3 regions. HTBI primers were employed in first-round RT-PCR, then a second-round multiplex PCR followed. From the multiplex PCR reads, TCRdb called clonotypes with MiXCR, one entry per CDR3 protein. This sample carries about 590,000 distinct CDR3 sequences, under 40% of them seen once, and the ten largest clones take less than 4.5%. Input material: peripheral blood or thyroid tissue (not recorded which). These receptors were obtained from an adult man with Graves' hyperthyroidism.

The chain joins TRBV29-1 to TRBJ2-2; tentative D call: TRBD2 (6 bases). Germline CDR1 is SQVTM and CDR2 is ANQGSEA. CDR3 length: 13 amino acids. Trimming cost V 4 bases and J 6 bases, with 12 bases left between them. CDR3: CSVGIGGSGELFF. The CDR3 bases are TGCAGCGTTGGAATTGGGGGGTCCGGGGAGCTGTTTTTT.

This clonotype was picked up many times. CDR3 nucleotide sequence: TGCAGTGCTAGAGATTTGCCGGGGAGTGAAAAACTGTTTTTT. The encoded protein is CSARDLPGSEKLFF. The chain links TRBV20-1 to TRBJ1-4; no clear D. Germline loops: CDR1 DFQATT, CDR2 SNEGSKA (reference sequence). Trimming stripped 0 bases from V and 7 bases from J, with 12 bases between. The CDR3 runs to 14 residues.

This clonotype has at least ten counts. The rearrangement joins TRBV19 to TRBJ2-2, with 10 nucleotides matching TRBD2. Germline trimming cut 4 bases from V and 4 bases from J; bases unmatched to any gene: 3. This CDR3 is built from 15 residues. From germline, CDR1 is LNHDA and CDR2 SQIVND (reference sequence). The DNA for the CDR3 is TGTGCCAGTAGTAGGCTAGCGGGAGCCACCGGGGAGCTGTTTTTT. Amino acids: CASSRLAGATGELFF.

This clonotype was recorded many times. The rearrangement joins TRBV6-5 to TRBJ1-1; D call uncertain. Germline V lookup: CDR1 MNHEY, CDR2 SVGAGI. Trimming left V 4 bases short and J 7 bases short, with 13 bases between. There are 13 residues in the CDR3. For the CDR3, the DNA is TGTGCCAGCAGTTTGGAAGGGCGAGGTGAAGCTTTCTTT. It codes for CASSLEGRGEAFF.

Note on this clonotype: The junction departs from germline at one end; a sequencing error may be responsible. Here the CDR3 reads CASSSRDRGITGEQFF. The CDR3 nucleotides are TGTGCCAGCAGTTCCCGGGACAGGGGTATCACCGGGGAGCAGTTTTTT. This chain connects TRBV2 to TRBJ2-2; 10 nucleotides agree with TRBD1. The germline V gene has CDR1 SNHLY and CDR2 FYNNEI. This CDR3 is built from 16 residues.

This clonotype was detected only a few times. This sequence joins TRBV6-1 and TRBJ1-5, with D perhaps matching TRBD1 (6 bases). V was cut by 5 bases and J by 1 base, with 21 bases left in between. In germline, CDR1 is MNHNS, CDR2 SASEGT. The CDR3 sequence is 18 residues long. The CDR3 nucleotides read TGTGCCAGCAGTCCACGGGTTCCGGGACAACGAAGCAATCAGCCCCAGCATTTT. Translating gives CASSPRVPGQRSNQPQHF.

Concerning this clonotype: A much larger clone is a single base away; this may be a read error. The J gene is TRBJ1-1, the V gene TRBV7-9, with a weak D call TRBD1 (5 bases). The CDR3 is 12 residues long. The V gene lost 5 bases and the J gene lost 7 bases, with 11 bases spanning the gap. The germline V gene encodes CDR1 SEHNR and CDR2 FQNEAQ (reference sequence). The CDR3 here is CASSDQGGEAFF. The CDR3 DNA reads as TGTGCCAGCAGCGATCAGGGTGGTGAAGCTTTCTTT.

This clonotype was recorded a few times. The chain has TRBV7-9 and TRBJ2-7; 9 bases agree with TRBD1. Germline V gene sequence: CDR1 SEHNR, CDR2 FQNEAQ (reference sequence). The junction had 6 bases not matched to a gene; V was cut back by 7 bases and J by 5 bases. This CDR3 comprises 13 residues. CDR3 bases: TGTGCCAGCAAGGGACAGGGTCGCGACGAGCAGTACTTC. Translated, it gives CASKGQGRDEQYF.

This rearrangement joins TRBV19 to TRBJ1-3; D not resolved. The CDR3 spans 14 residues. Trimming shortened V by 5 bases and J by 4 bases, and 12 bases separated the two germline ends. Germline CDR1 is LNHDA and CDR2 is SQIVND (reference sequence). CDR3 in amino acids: CASSSPGSGNTIYF. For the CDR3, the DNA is TGTGCCAGTAGTTCCCCGGGGTCCGGAAACACCATATATTTT.

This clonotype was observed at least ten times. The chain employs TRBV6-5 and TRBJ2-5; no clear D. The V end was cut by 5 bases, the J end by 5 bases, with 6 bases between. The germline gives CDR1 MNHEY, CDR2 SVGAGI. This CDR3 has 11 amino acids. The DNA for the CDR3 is TGTGCCAGCAGTCACGTCGAGACCCAGTACTTC. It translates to CASSHVETQYF.

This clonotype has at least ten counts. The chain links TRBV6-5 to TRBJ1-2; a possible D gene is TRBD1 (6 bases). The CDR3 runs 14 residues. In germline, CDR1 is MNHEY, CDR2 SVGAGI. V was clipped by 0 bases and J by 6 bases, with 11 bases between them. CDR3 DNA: TGTGCCAGCAGTTACTCGCAGGGGCGGAATGGCTACACCTTC. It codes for CASSYSQGRNGYTF.

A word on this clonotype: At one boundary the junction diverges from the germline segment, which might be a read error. CDR3 nucleotides: TGTGCCGCGGCGGGGGGCACAGATACGCAGTATTTT. It specifies CAAAGGTDTQYF. The V and J genes are TRBV29-1 and TRBJ2-3; 7 bases align to TRBD2. The CDR3 totals 12 residues. The V gene's germline CDR1 is SQVTM and CDR2 ANQGSEA.

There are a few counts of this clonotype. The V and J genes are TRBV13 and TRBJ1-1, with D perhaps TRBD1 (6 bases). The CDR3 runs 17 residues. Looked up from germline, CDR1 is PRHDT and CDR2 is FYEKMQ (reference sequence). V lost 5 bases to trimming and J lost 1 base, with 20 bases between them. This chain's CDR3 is CASSGTRASRKNTEAFF. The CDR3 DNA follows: TGTGCCAGCAGCGGGACACGGGCCTCGAGAAAGAACACTGAAGCTTTCTTT.

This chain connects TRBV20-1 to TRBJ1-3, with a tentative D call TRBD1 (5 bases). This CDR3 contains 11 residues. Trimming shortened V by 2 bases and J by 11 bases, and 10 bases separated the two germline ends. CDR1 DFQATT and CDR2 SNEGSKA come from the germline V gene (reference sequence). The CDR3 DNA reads TGCAGTGCTAGACTAGCGGGGGCCATATATTTT. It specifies CSARLAGAIYF.

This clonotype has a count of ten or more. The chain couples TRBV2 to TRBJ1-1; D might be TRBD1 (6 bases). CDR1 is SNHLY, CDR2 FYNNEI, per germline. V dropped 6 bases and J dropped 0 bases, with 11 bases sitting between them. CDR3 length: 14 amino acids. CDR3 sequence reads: CASRVDSLNTEAFF. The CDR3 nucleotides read TGTGCCAGCAGAGTGGACAGCTTGAACACTGAAGCTTTCTTT.

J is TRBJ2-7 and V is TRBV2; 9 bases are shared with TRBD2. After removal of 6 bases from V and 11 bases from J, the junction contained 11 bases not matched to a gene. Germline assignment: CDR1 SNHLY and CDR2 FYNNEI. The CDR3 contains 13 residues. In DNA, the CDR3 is TGTGCCAGCAGGTCGACCTTTGGCGGGAGGGAGTACTTC. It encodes CASRSTFGGREYF.

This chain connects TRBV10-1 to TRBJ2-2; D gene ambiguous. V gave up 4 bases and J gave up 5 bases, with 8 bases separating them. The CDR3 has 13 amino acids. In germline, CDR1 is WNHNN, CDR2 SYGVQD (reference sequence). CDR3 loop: CASSGWGTGELFF. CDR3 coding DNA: TGCGCCAGCAGTGGGTGGGGTACCGGGGAGCTGTTTTTT.

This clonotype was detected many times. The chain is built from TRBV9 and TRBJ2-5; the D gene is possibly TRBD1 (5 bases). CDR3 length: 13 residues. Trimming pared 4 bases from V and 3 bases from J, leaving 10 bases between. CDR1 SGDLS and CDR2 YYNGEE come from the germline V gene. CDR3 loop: CASSPSREETQYF. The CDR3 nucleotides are TGTGCCAGCAGCCCCAGCAGGGAAGAGACCCAGTACTTC.

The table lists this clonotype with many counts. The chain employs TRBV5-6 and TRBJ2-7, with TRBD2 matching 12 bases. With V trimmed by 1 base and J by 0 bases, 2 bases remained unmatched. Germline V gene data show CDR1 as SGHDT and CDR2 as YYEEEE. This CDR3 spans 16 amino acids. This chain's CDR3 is CASSLLAGGSSYEQYF. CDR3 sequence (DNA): TGTGCCAGCAGCTTGCTAGCGGGAGGGAGCTCCTACGAGCAGTACTTC.

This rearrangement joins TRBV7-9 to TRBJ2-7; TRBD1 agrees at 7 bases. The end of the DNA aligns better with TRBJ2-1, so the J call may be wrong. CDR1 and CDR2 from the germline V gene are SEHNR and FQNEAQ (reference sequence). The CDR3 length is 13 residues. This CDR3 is CASSPTGFSEQFF. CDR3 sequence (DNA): TGTGCCAGCAGCCCGACAGGGTTTTCCGAGCAGTTCTTC.

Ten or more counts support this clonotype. CDR3 amino acids: CASSIMDSPNTGELFF. In DNA form, the CDR3 reads TGTGCCAGCAGCATCATGGACAGCCCGAACACCGGGGAGCTGTTTTTT. The J gene is TRBJ2-2, the V gene TRBV7-9, with a tentative D call TRBD1 (6 bases). The V gene's germline CDR1 is SEHNR and CDR2 FQNEAQ (reference sequence). The V end lost 5 bases, the J end lost 0 bases, and 13 bases lay between the germline ends. This CDR3 region has 16 residues. Supplemented by reference TRBV7-9 and TRBJ2-2, the full variable domain reads DTGVSQNPRHKITKRGQNVTFRCDPISEHNRLYWYRQTLGQGPEFLTYFQNEAQLEKSRLLSDRFSAERPKGSFSTLEIQRTEQGDSAMYLCASSIMDSPNTGELFFGEGSRLTVL.

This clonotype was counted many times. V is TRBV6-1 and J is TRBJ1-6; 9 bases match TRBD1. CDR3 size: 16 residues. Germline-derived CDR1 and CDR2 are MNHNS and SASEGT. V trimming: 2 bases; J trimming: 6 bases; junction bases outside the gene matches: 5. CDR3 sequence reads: CASSELVDRGNSPLHF. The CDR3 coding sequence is TGTGCCAGCAGTGAACTCGTGGACAGGGGTAATTCACCCCTCCACTTT.

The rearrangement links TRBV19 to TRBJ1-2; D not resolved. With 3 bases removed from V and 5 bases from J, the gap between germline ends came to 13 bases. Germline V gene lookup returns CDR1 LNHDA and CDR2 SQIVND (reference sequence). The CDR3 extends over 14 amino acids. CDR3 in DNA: TGTGCCAGTAGTATTGAGGGCAGCCCATATGGCTACACCTTC. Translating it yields CASSIEGSPYGYTF.

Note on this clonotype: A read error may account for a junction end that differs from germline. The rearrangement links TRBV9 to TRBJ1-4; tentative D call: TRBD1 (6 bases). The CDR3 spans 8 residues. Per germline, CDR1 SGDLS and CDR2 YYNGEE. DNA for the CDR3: TGTGCCAGCAGCGCGGGGACATTT. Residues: CASSAGTF.

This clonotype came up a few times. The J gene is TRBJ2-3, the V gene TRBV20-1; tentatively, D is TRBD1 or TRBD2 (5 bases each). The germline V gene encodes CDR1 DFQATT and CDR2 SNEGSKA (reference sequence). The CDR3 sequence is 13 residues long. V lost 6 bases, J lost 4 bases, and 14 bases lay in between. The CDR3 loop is CSAPPLGADTQYF. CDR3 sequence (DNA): TGCAGTGCCCCCCCTTTGGGGGCAGATACGCAGTATTTT.

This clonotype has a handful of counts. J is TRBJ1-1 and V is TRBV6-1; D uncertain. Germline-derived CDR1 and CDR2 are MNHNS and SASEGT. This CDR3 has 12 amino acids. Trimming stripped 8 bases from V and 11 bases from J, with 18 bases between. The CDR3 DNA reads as TGTGCCAGCGGCCCCCAGTCGGATTTGGCTTTCTTT. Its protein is CASGPQSDLAFF.

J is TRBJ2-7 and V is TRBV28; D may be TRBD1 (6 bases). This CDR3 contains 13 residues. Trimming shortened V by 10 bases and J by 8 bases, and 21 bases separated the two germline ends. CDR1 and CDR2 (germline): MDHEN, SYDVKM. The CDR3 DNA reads TGTGCCACCCGACGCCAGGGGCAGTACAAGCAGTACTTC. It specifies CATRRQGQYKQYF.

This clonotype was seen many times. The CDR3 region is CASNPGTGGEKLFF. CDR3 in DNA: TGTGCCAGCAACCCCGGGACAGGGGGCGAAAAACTGTTTTTT. The chain has TRBV2 and TRBJ1-4; the match to TRBD1 covers 12 bases. The CDR3 extends over 14 amino acids. V gave up 7 bases and J gave up 8 bases; unmatched junction bases: 5. Germline V gene sequence: CDR1 SNHLY, CDR2 FYNNEI.